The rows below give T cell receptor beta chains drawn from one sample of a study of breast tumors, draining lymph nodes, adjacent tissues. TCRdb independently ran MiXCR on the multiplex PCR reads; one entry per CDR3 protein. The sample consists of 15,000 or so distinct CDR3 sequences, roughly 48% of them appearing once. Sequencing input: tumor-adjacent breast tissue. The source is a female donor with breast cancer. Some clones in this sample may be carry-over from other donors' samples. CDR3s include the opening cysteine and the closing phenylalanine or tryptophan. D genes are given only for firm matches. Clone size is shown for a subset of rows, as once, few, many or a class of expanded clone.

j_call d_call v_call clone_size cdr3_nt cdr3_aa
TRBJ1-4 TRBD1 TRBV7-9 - TGTGCCAGCAGCTTAGGGGGACAGGGAGATGAAAAACTGTTTTTT CASSLGGQGDEKLFF
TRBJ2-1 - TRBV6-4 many TGTGCCAGCAGTAGTCTCTCTGGGGAAAATGAGCAGTTCTTC CASSSLSGENEQFF
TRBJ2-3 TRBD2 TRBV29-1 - TGCAGCGTCCTCTTTTACCTAAGCGGGAGGGAGAGCACAGATACGCAGTATTTT CSVLFYLSGRESTDTQYF
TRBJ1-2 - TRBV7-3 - TGTGCCAGCAGCTCAAGTTCAGCTAACTATGGCTACACCTTC CASSSSSANYGYTF
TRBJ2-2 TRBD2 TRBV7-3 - TGTGCCAGCAGCTTAGGATCAGCGGGGACCGGGGAGCTGTTTTTT CASSLGSAGTGELFF
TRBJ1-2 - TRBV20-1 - TGCAGTGCTAGTACGGGGGGATCCTATGGCTACACCTTC CSASTGGSYGYTF
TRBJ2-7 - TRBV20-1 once - CVFLRQQKTSGTSYEQYF
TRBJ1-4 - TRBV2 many TGTGCCAGCAGTGCTAGTGCAACTAATGAAAAACTGTTTTTT CASSASATNEKLFF
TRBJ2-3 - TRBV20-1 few TGCAGTGCTATGCTGGGACCCCCAGATACGCAGTATTTT CSAMLGPPDTQYF
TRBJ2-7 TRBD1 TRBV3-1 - TGTGCCAGCAGCCCGACAGGGTCCTCCTCCTACGAGCAGTACTTC CASSPTGSSSYEQYF
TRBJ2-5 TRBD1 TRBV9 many TGTGCCAGCAGCGCACGCCCCAAGAAAATCCAGGGGGAAGAGACCCAGTACTTC CASSARPKKIQGEETQYF
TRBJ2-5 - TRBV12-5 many TGTGCTAGTGGTTTGGTACAGGGTGAGACCCAGTACTTC CASGLVQGETQYF
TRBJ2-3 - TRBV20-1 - TGCAGTGCTAGTCGTGACACGACAGATACGCAGTATTTT CSASRDTTDTQYF
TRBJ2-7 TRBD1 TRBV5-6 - TGTGCCAGCAGCTACGACAGGGGGTCCTACGAGCAGTACTTC CASSYDRGSYEQYF
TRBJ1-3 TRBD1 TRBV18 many TGTGCCAGCTCACCACCGGGACAGAGAGCCGGAAACACCATATATTTT CASSPPGQRAGNTIYF
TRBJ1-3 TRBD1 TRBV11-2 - TGTGCCAGCAGCGGTCGGACAGGGAGCTCTGGAAACACCATATATTTT CASSGRTGSSGNTIYF
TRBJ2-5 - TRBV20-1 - TGCAGTGCCACACCGGGAGAGACCCAGTACTTC CSATPGETQYF
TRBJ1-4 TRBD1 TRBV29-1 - TGCAGCGTTGTGGGACAGGGTTTCGGTGAAAAACCGTTTTTT CSVVGQGFGEKPFF
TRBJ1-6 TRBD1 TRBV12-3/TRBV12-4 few TGTGCCAGCAGTCCGGGACAGGGAAGTTCACCCCTCCACTTT CASSPGQGSSPLHF
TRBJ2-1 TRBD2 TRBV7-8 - TGTGCCAGCAGCTTAAACAGCGGGGGGGGGGGTGAGCAGTTCTTC CASSLNSGGGGEQFF
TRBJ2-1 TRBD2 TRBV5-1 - TGCGCCAGCAGCTCCCTAGCGGGACCCTACAATGAGCAGTTCTTC CASSSLAGPYNEQFF
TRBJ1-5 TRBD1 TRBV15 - TGTGCCACCAGCAGAGCGGGGGACAGGGGAATTAAGCCCCAGCATTTT CATSRAGDRGIKPQHF
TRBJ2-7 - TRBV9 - TGTGCCAGCAGCCCCCGGGCGGGGGCTGGGGAGCAGTACTTC CASSPRAGAGEQYF
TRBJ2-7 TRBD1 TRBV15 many TGTGCCACCAGCAGAGATAGGACAGGGTACCACGAGCAGTACTTC CATSRDRTGYHEQYF
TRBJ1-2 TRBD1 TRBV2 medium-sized TGTGCCAGCAGTGAGTGGGGACAGTCCTTTAACTATGGCTACACCTTC CASSEWGQSFNYGYTF
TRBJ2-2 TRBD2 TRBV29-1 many TGCAGCGTCGGACTAGCGGGAGCTCGCCGGGGAGTCGGGGAGCTGTTTTTT CSVGLAGARRGVGELFF
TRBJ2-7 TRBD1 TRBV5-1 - TGCGCCAGCAGGTTGGGACAGAGCTCCTACGAGCAGTACTTC CASRLGQSSYEQYF